These 20 T cell receptor beta chains came from one sample sequenced in a study of post-analysis software for immune sequencing data. Findings of the study overall: Five or six TRBV segments, TRBV5-6, TRBV5-1 and TRBV20-1 among them, were found more frequent in patients than controls.

Unique-molecular-identifier-tagged TCR beta cDNA libraries were used. TCRdb reprocessed the PCR reads via MiXCR and lists one record per CDR3 protein. Of about 770,000 distinct CDR3 sequences listed, roughly 50% are singletons. Their antigens are not known. The source material was blood. Every receptor here comes from a girl aged 10 to 17 with multiple sclerosis.

The rearrangement links TRBV6-5 to TRBJ2-7; 12 bases are shared with TRBD1. This CDR3 has 15 residues. Unmatched junction bases numbered 6, after V lost 5 bases and J lost 4 bases. Germline-derived CDR1 and CDR2 are MNHEY and SVGAGI. This CDR3 is CASSTGTGGRYEQYF. In DNA, the CDR3 is TGTGCCAGCAGTACCGGGACAGGGGGCCGGTACGAGCAGTACTTC.

The V call is TRBV7-3, the J call TRBJ2-3; D might be TRBD1 (5 bases). The CDR3 loop spans 16 amino acids. The V gene's germline CDR1 is SGHTA and CDR2 FQGTGA. V lost 2 bases to trimming and J lost 5 bases, with 17 bases between them. The CDR3 DNA is TGTGCCAGCAGCTTATGGGGCGGAGCCTCGGGAGATACGCAGTATTTT. This translates into CASSLWGGASGDTQYF. Complete variable domain (other parts from reference TRBV7-3 and TRBJ2-3): GAGVSQTPSNKVTEKGKYVELRCDPISGHTALYWYRQSLGQGPEFLIYFQGTGAADDSGLPNDRFFAVRPEGSVSTLKIQRTERGDSAVYLCASSLWGGASGDTQYFGPGTRLTVL.

The chain has TRBV20-1 and TRBJ1-1; D is uncertain. Germline V gene data show CDR1 as DFQATT and CDR2 as SNEGSKA (reference sequence). V shed 0 bases and J shed 7 bases, with 18 bases lying between them. The CDR3 runs to 15 residues. The CDR3 sequence: CSARDWRKDLGEAFF. CDR3 sequence (DNA): TGCAGTGCTAGAGACTGGAGGAAGGACCTGGGTGAAGCTTTCTTT.

The chain has TRBV30 and TRBJ1-2; unclear D gene. Germline V gene sequence: CDR1 GTSNPN, CDR2 SVGIG (reference sequence). Trimming removed 0 bases from V and 11 bases from J, with 19 bases in between. The CDR3 loop spans 14 amino acids. The CDR3 coding sequence is TGTGCCTGGAGTGTAGGCGGGGTCGGAGTTCGGTACACCTTC. This gives the protein CAWSVGGVGVRYTF.

The chain uses TRBV11-3 and TRBJ2-1; weak D call: TRBD1 (5 bases). Trimming removed 2 bases from V and 1 base from J, with 9 bases in between. The CDR3 length is 15 residues. The germline V gene has CDR1 SGHNT and CDR2 YENEEA. The CDR3 here is CASSLRTLSYNEQFF. The DNA of the CDR3 is TGTGCCAGCAGCTTACGGACACTTTCCTACAATGAGCAGTTCTTC.

This clonotype has a handful of counts. The chain couples TRBV5-1 to TRBJ2-1; 10 bases match TRBD1. J lost 8 bases, V lost 2 bases, and 7 bases had no gene match. Germline V CDR1 and CDR2: SGHRS, YFSETQ. The CDR3 spans 15 residues. CDR3 nucleotide sequence: TGCGCCAGCAGCTTTAGTCCCGGGACAGGGGATGAGCAGTTCTTC. It yields the protein CASSFSPGTGDEQFF.

The chain combines TRBV9 with TRBJ1-2; D gene ambiguous. Germline V lookup: CDR1 SGDLS, CDR2 YYNGEE. CDR3 length: 14 residues. Trimming shortened V by 2 bases and J by 6 bases, and 14 bases separated the two germline ends. In DNA, the CDR3 is TGTGCCAGCAGCGTTAGCGACGAAATGCATGGCTACACCTTC. Translating gives CASSVSDEMHGYTF.

In its sample, this clonotype was seen a few times. J is TRBJ2-1 and V is TRBV6-6, with D possibly being TRBD1 (5 bases). Per the germline V gene, CDR1 is MNHNY and CDR2 is SVGAGI (reference sequence). CDR3 length: 15 residues. Trimming removed 7 bases from V and 5 bases from J, with 18 bases in between. The CDR3 DNA sequence: TGTGCCAGCAACCCCTCTGTTTCAGGGCACAATGAGCAGTTCTTC. It is translated as CASNPSVSGHNEQFF.

The V gene is TRBV6-5, the J gene TRBJ2-7; no firm D call. Germline assignment: CDR1 MNHEY and CDR2 SVGAGI. CDR3 length: 15 amino acids. Trimming stripped 2 bases from V and 0 bases from J, with 11 bases between. The CDR3 nucleotides are TGTGCCAGCAGTTACCTAGAAGGTTCCTCCTACGAGCAGTACTTC. Protein product: CASSYLEGSSYEQYF.

The chain recombines TRBV28 with TRBJ2-1; TRBD1 is a possible D gene (7 bases). Germline CDR1 and CDR2: MDHEN and SYDVKM. There are 15 residues in the CDR3. V was cut by 3 bases and J by 4 bases, with 13 bases left in between. The CDR3 DNA reads TGTGCCAGCAGTTTGAGGGGGCTAGCGTACAATGAGCAGTTCTTC. This sequence encodes CASSLRGLAYNEQFF.

This chain connects TRBV6-6 to TRBJ2-5; D unresolved. Matching the DNA end better, TRBJ2-7 makes the J call doubtful. The CDR3 contains 12 residues. The V gene's germline CDR1 is MNHNY and CDR2 SVGAGI (reference sequence). The CDR3 nucleotides read TGTGCCAGCAGTTACCTTAAGGACGAGCAGTACTTC. Amino acids: CASSYLKDEQYF.

This clonotype was seen more than once but under ten times. V gene TRBV12-3 or TRBV12-4 combines with J gene TRBJ2-1; TRBD2 is a possible D gene (6 bases). The CDR3 spans 15 residues. Trimming shortened V by 3 bases and J by 2 bases, and 11 bases separated the two germline ends. CDR3 loop: CASSFLGRTYNEQFF. CDR3 DNA sequence: TGTGCCAGCAGTTTTCTCGGGAGAACCTACAATGAGCAGTTCTTC.

In its sample, this clonotype was seen a few times. The V gene is TRBV20-1, the J gene TRBJ2-3; D is possibly TRBD2 (5 bases). Deletions cut 0 bases from V and 11 bases from J, with 15 bases between. The CDR3 length is 13 residues. The germline gives CDR1 DFQATT, CDR2 SNEGSKA (reference sequence). The CDR3, as DNA: TGCAGTGCTAGAGATCTCGCGGTAGGAGGGCAGTATTTT. Translation: CSARDLAVGGQYF.

This clonotype turned up a few times. The chain carries TRBV4-1 and TRBJ2-1; 11 bases are shared with TRBD2. V was clipped by 1 base and J by 8 bases; unmatched bases: 4. The CDR3 is 15 residues long. The germline CDR1 and CDR2 sequences are MGHRA and YSYEKL. CDR3 protein: CASSQGTSGSYEQFF. CDR3 DNA: TGCGCCAGCAGCCAAGGTACTAGCGGGAGTTATGAGCAGTTCTTC.

The chain is built from TRBV27 and TRBJ2-3; D not certain. Germline CDR1 and CDR2: MNHEY and SMNVEV (reference sequence). The V and J ends lost 7 bases and 1 base respectively, with 12 bases between them. The length of the CDR3 is 14 residues. CDR3 nucleotides: TGTGCCAGCAAATACGCCAGCGGCACAGATACGCAGTATTTT. Protein sequence: CASKYASGTDTQYF.

This rearrangement joins TRBV10-3 to TRBJ2-5; a weak D match, TRBD2 (6 bases). V lost 3 bases and J 11 bases, leaving 16 bases between the germline ends. From germline, CDR1 is ENHRY and CDR2 SYGVKD. The CDR3 runs 13 residues. In nucleotides, the CDR3 is TGTGCCATCAGTGACAAAAGGTGGGGGGAGCAGTACTTC. Amino acid sequence: CAISDKRWGEQYF.

The chain has TRBV12-3 or TRBV12-4 and TRBJ1-1; possibly TRBD1 for D (6 bases). Trimming cost V 7 bases and J 11 bases, with 17 bases left between them. This CDR3 contains 12 residues. This chain's CDR3 is CASTETGIGAFF. CDR3 DNA sequence: TGTGCCAGCACTGAAACAGGGATCGGGGCTTTCTTT.

The chain is built from TRBV29-1 and TRBJ2-3; 8 bases fit TRBD2. Germline CDR1 reads SQVTM; CDR2 reads ANQGSEA. The CDR3 covers 15 residues. V lost 2 bases to trimming and J lost 6 bases; unmatched junction nucleotides: 10. CDR3 residues: CSVELVAGRTDTQYF. In DNA form, the CDR3 reads TGCAGCGTTGAATTGGTAGCGGGAAGGACCGATACGCAGTATTTT.

V and J are TRBV20-1 and TRBJ2-3; 12 bases map to TRBD2. This CDR3 spans 17 amino acids. The germline V gene has CDR1 DFQATT and CDR2 SNEGSKA (reference sequence). The V gene end was trimmed by 2 bases and the J gene end by 0 bases; junction bases not matched to a gene: 6. CDR3 coding DNA: TGCAGTGCTAGACGCGGACTAGCGGGATCTAGCACAGATACGCAGTATTTT. This gives the protein CSARRGLAGSSTDTQYF.

There are a few counts of this clonotype. At one end, the junction sequence differs from germline, possibly due to a read error. V gene TRBV7-7 combines with J gene TRBJ2-3; D gene unclear. Looked up from germline, CDR1 is SSHAT and CDR2 is FNYEAQ (reference sequence). The CDR3 has 15 residues. The CDR3 spells CASSRGSSSTDTQYF. In nucleotides, the CDR3 is TGTGCTAGCAGCCGCGGATCCTCTAGCACAGATACGCAGTATTTT.